This TCR beta chain emerged from a study of T cell clonality in common variable immunodeficiency. The table lists this clone with many counts. The read ends 3 residues early relative to the CDR3; the germline J gene fills the gap. Assay: immunoSEQ multiplex PCR; the TCRdb copy retains only in-frame clones and omits some. The profile covers about 52,000 clones, none occurring a single time. Germline V lookup: CDR1 MNHNS, CDR2 SASEGT. There are 14 residues in the CDR3. The V and J ends lost 4 bases and 4 bases respectively, with 12 bases between them. This rearrangement joins TRBV6-1 to TRBJ2-3; TRBD2 might be the D (6 bases). Sequencing was carried out using peripheral blood mononuclear cells. This receptor was obtained from a person aged 18 to 75 in good health. The CDR3: CASSARRDSDTQYF. The covered CDR3 bases are TGTGCCAGCAGTGCGCGAAGGGACTCAGATACG.